These 11 T cell receptor beta chains were sequenced from one sample in a study of cytomegalovirus exposure and HLA in healthy donors. Primers: 60 Vbeta forward and 13 Jbeta reverse. This table comes from immunoSEQ multiplex PCR, and its TCRdb copy is limited to in-frame clones, with some not included. This sample has 35,000 to 40,000 clones; about 66% occur once, and the top ten carry 18%. Specimen: PBMCs. These receptors originate from a man aged 45-65 years in good health and CMV-seropositive.

The J gene is TRBJ2-7, the V gene TRBV21-1; the tabulated D call, TRBD2, remains unverified against the DNA. TRBV21-1 is classified as a pseudogene. CDR3 length: 17 amino acids. The CDR3 DNA reads as TGTGCCAGCAGCAAAGAGAGTTCCCGGCCGGACTTTTACGAGCAGTACTTC. This translates into CASSKESSRPDFYEQYF.

The V and J genes are TRBV5-8 and TRBJ2-1, with 8 bases identical to TRBD2. The trim removed 4 bases at V and 4 bases at J, leaving 10 bases unmatched. Per germline, CDR1 SGHTS and CDR2 YDEGEE. The CDR3 sequence is 16 residues long. CDR3 nucleotide sequence: TGTGCCAGCAGCGCGTTTAGCGGGGCTCTTTACAATGAGCAGTTCTTC. Its translation is CASSAFSGALYNEQFF.

This clone was counted many times. The chain couples TRBV28 to TRBJ2-7, with unresolved D. The CDR3 length is 14 residues. CDR1 is MDHEN and CDR2 is SYDVKM in the germline V gene. The V and J ends lost 7 bases and 4 bases respectively, with 17 bases between them. The CDR3 region has the DNA TGTGCCAGCACCTTTAGAGGCGATTGGTACGAGCAGTACTTC. This codes for CASTFRGDWYEQYF.

The chain has TRBV25-1 and TRBJ2-2; 10 bases map to TRBD1. CDR1 and CDR2 (germline): MGHDK, SYGVNS. CDR3 length: 14 amino acids. Trimming at V came to 6 bases and at J to 6 bases, leaving 4 bases not matched to a gene. In DNA form, the CDR3 reads TGTGCCAGCAGGGGGACAGGGGAATCCGGGGAGCTGTTTTTT. This translates into CASRGTGESGELFF.

The CDR3 sequence is CASSSEIASGYQETQYF. The CDR3 DNA reads as TGTGCCAGCAGCTCAGAGATAGCTAGCGGGTACCAAGAGACCCAGTACTTC. The chain combines TRBV4-2 with TRBJ2-5; TRBD2 matches at 8 bases. Germline V gives CDR1 LGHNA, CDR2 YNFKEQ. The length of the CDR3 is 17 residues. Unmatched junction bases numbered 11, after V lost 5 bases and J lost 0 bases.

This clone has a handful of counts. Here the CDR3 DNA reads TGCAGCGTTGGTGGACAGACCTACGAGCAGTACTTC. Translated, it gives CSVGGQTYEQYF. This chain uses TRBV29-1 with TRBJ2-7; D is perhaps TRBD1 (6 bases). Trimming pared 4 bases from V and 2 bases from J, leaving 9 bases between. The germline V gene has CDR1 SQVTM and CDR2 ANQGSEA. This CDR3 comprises 12 residues.

V and J are TRBV5-1 and TRBJ2-7, with TRBD2 identical over 10 bases. Germline V CDR1 and CDR2: SGHRS, YFSETQ. The CDR3 consists of 14 residues. Unmatched junction bases numbered 2, after V lost 3 bases and J lost 2 bases. This chain's CDR3 is CASSSTSGAYEQYF. The CDR3 DNA reads TGCGCCAGCAGCTCCACTAGCGGGGCCTACGAGCAGTACTTC.

This sequence joins TRBV9 and TRBJ2-3; 7 nucleotides agree with TRBD1. CDR1 is SGDLS, CDR2 YYNGEE, per germline. With 3 bases clipped from V and 2 bases from J, the junction kept 3 bases outside the gene matches. The CDR3 is made up of 14 amino acids. The CDR3 DNA follows: TGTGCCAGCAGCGCACAGGGGAACACAGATACGCAGTATTTT. Protein: CASSAQGNTDTQYF.

This clone appeared a few times. V usage is TRBV19 and J usage is TRBJ1-5; 7 bases are shared with TRBD1. V was pared by 6 bases and J by 4 bases, with 3 bases of the junction left unmatched. CDR1 and CDR2 from the germline V gene are LNHDA and SQIVND (reference sequence). CDR3 length: 13 residues. The CDR3 coding sequence is TGTGCCAGTAGGGGACAGATAAATCAGCCCCAGCATTTT. This translates into CASRGQINQPQHF.

The rearrangement joins TRBV27 to TRBJ1-2, with 7 bases lining up with TRBD1. Germline V gives CDR1 MNHEY, CDR2 SMNVEV (reference sequence). J gave up 0 bases and V 6 bases, and 16 bases lay outside the gene matches. The CDR3 runs to 18 residues. The CDR3 protein is CASSPEPGQTLANYGYTF. The DNA for the CDR3 is TGTGCCAGCAGCCCCGAGCCGGGACAGACTCTAGCTAACTATGGCTACACCTTC.

Comment on this clone: Other DNA sequences from this sample encode an identical CDR3 as well. This chain uses TRBV6-5 with TRBJ1-2, with D unresolved. Germline V gene data show CDR1 as MNHEY and CDR2 as SVGAGI. V was cut by 0 bases and J by 2 bases, with 7 bases left in between. The CDR3 is 14 amino acids. The CDR3 bases are TGTGCCAGCAGTTACTCAGCCGGGAACTATGGCTACACCTTC. Translating gives CASSYSAGNYGYTF.